This T cell receptor beta chain was recovered during a study of blood T cell repertoires in COVID-19. This CDR3 has 13 residues. Trimming took 10 bases from V and 0 from J, leaving 11 bases between them. Original methodology: Cell counts per sample came from amplifying reference gene primers. Sequenced by immunoSEQ multiplex PCR; TCRdb stores in-frame clones only, minus some. The V and J calls and clone size come from that table; D and trimming were worked out from the DNA. The sample consists of about 260,000 clones, about 83% of them appearing once. The rearrangement links TRBV12-3 or TRBV12-4 to TRBJ2-3, with D perhaps matching TRBD2 (5 bases). The sequenced sample was peripheral blood. The TCR comes from a woman between 40 and 55 years old who had recovered from COVID-19. This CDR3 reads CATLGESTDTQYF. Here the CDR3 DNA reads TGTGCCACCCTCGGGGAGAGCACAGATACGCAGTATTTT.